This T cell receptor beta chain was retrieved from a study of T cells in Graves' hyperthyroidism and ophthalmopathy. Background on the study: Peripheral blood was collected at initial diagnosis, before any treatment.

Regions amplified from RNA transcripts were the TCR beta CDR3 regions. The study used the HTBI primer set for a first-round RT-PCR of the TCR CDR3. Via MiXCR, TCRdb re-called the multiplex PCR reads, giving one row per CDR3 protein. The repertoire holds hundreds of thousands of distinct CDR3 sequences, roughly 17% seen once, with around 30% in the top ten. CDR3 length: 16 amino acids. The germline V gene encodes CDR1 SGDLS and CDR2 YYNGEE. V lost 3 bases, J lost 5 bases, and 9 bases stayed unmatched. This clonotype was counted at least ten times. A 10 ml volume of fresh peripheral blood provided the PBMCs.

The chain links TRBV9 to TRBJ2-5, with 11 nucleotides matching TRBD2. Source material: blood. The origin of this receptor is a woman younger than 35 with Graves' ophthalmopathy. The CDR3 DNA reads as TGTGCCAGCAGCGCTAGCGGGGGGAGGACAGAGGAGACCCAGTACTTC. Its protein is CASSASGGRTEETQYF.